Listed below are T cell receptor beta chains from one sample, sequenced in a study of T cell repertoires in cytomegalovirus infection. Their recognized antigens are unknown. Using its own MiXCR run on the reads, TCRdb lists one record per CDR3 protein. Here the sample spans 600,000 to 700,000 distinct CDR3 sequences, roughly 33% being singletons. Sequenced here: cultured PBMCs, sampled from culture after CMV antigen stimulation. Source of these receptors: a human donor in good health (CMV status not recorded). Some clones in this sample may be carry-over from other donors' samples. The CDR3 runs from the conserved cysteine through the conserved F or W. Each record gives: CDR3 length, J gene, D gene, V gene, CDR3 protein. D genes are given only for firm matches.

>12|TRBJ2-7|.|TRBV7-8
CASSGPTREQYF
>13|TRBJ2-7|.|TRBV7-4
CASSLSGVGEQYF
>14|TRBJ2-6|.|TRBV15
CATSRDLEANVLTF
>14|TRBJ2-7|TRBD1|TRBV27
CASSPWGQGNEQYF
>14|TRBJ2-2|.|TRBV7-2
CASSFSRQTGELFF
>15|TRBJ1-5|.|TRBV4-1
CASSPRPLSNQPQHF
>18|TRBJ2-5|.|TRBV7-2
CASSLGRPRTVGQETQYF
>13|TRBJ1-1|.|TRBV30
CAWSVPRATEAFF
>18|TRBJ2-7|TRBD2|TRBV6-1
CASRWWLAGAGPTYEQYF
>14|TRBJ2-3|TRBD2|TRBV6-2/TRBV6-3
CASSSLAGVGTQYF
>16|TRBJ2-3|TRBD2|TRBV7-2
CASSSKRGVITDTQYF
>15|TRBJ2-7|TRBD1|TRBV7-2
CASSPDRGLLYEQYF
>13|TRBJ2-1|.|TRBV12-3/TRBV12-4
CASSAGRYNEQFF
>14|TRBJ2-1|.|TRBV7-2
CASSLTPGPNEQFF
>16|TRBJ2-3|.|TRBV4-2
CASSQGGTDRTDTQYF
>15|TRBJ1-1|TRBD1|TRBV20-1
CSARDQGTGNTEAFF
>16|TRBJ2-7|TRBD2|TRBV6-1
CASSEALGGGSYEQYF
>13|TRBJ1-6|.|TRBV6-1
CASMGTINSPLHF
>14|TRBJ1-4|.|TRBV7-2
CASSQGIANEKLFF
>16|TRBJ2-1|TRBD2|TRBV7-2
CASSLGGTSLVGEQFF
>12|TRBJ2-1|TRBD2|TRBV6-1
CASGRGGNEQFF
>14|TRBJ1-5|TRBD1|TRBV12-3/TRBV12-4
CASSFRQGQQPQHF
>16|TRBJ2-4|TRBD2|TRBV7-2
CASSDGTIWEADIQYF
>17|TRBJ1-5|TRBD1|TRBV19
CASSIRQGDGGNQPQHF
>20|TRBJ2-7|TRBD2|TRBV6-1
CASSEMFDVLAGGPWEEQYF
>14|TRBJ2-5|TRBD1|TRBV11-2
CASSWRQGGETQYF
>14|TRBJ1-5|.|TRBV10-3
CAISESGGRQPQHF
>19|TRBJ2-3|TRBD2|TRBV30
CAWSVKILAGGPGTDTQYF
>15|TRBJ2-1|.|TRBV5-1
CASSFLDSRINEQFF
>14|TRBJ1-2|.|TRBV7-2
CASSLALIRYGYTF
>14|TRBJ2-1|.|TRBV27
CASSLARNYNEQFF
>15|TRBJ2-3|.|TRBV20-1
CSARDSGATPDTQYF
>12|TRBJ2-1|.|TRBV7-9
CASSFQGNEQFF
>15|TRBJ1-1|TRBD1|TRBV4-2
CASSQLQGVNTEAFF
>14|TRBJ2-5|TRBD2|TRBV7-2
CASSLSGEKETQYF
>12|TRBJ2-7|TRBD2|TRBV29-1
CSVATSGYEQYF
>14|TRBJ2-1|.|TRBV19
CASSIDPGANEQFF
>13|TRBJ1-3|.|TRBV2
CASIDGRRNTIYF
>14|TRBJ1-6|.|TRBV6-5
CASRIGVADSPLHF
>15|TRBJ1-1|TRBD1|TRBV7-2
CASSFDRVRATEAFF
>14|TRBJ1-1|.|TRBV19
CASSPRASNTEAFF
>15|TRBJ2-1|.|TRBV4-1
CASSQDPGVSNEQFF
>15|TRBJ1-1|.|TRBV7-8
CASSLVQGPGTEAFF
>12|TRBJ2-7|.|TRBV27
CASRYRNYKQYF
>14|TRBJ1-1|TRBD1|TRBV5-4
CASSYKPGGTEAFF
>15|TRBJ1-5|TRBD1|TRBV4-1
CASSTWDRAAQPQHF
>18|TRBJ2-3|TRBD2|TRBV7-2
CASSPEGVREGPTDTQYF
>16|TRBJ2-1|.|TRBV5-4
CASSLVGGLPYNEQFF
>14|TRBJ1-2|TRBD1|TRBV11-2
CASSYSDRGHGYTF
>16|TRBJ2-1|TRBD2|TRBV19
CASSRASGSSREEQFF
>14|TRBJ1-4|.|TRBV11-3
CATVRGGPFEKLFF
>14|TRBJ2-7|TRBD1|TRBV4-1
CASSRPGQSYEQYF
>15|TRBJ2-5|.|TRBV20-1
CSASPRGRLQETQYF
>15|TRBJ2-7|TRBD2|TRBV11-2
CASSLGGLAIYEQYF
>14|TRBJ2-1|.|TRBV6-1
CASSEWVPYNEQFF
>15|TRBJ2-5|TRBD1|TRBV27
CATYPGTGHQETQYF
>14|TRBJ1-4|.|TRBV3-1
CASSRLGVNEKLFF
>16|TRBJ2-3|.|TRBV4-1
CASSQSAPLSADTQYF
>16|TRBJ2-5|TRBD2|TRBV5-4
CASSKGTSGIQETQYF
>14|TRBJ2-7|.|TRBV7-2
CASSAGPGNYEQYF